Presented here are 21 T cell receptor beta chains from one specimen sequenced in a study of blood T cell repertoires in COVID-19 (dated by TCRdb to the early 2020s). Libraries were prepared through the immunoSEQ multiplex PCR assay. TCRdb limited this immuneACCESS table to in-frame rearrangements with V and J called. A share of clones is missing; checked studies link under half to unresolved V genes, and the rest is unexplained. The sample table shows around 46,000 clones, and around 82% are seen once. The ten most abundant clones make up 12% to 15% of the sample. The sample consisted of peripheral blood. The receptors were sampled from a human donor in a cohort sampled during active COVID-19.

The rearrangement uses TRBV5-1 and TRBJ1-2; D perhaps matches TRBD1 (6 bases). Trimming took 0 bases from V and 4 from J, leaving 16 bases between them. Germline values: CDR1 SGHRS, CDR2 YFSETQ. The CDR3 extends over 16 amino acids. The CDR3 loop reads CASSLAQGVEVYGYTF. The DNA of the CDR3 is TGCGCCAGCAGCTTGGCACAGGGTGTGGAAGTCTATGGCTACACCTTC.

The chain combines TRBV3-1 (or the pseudogene TRBV3-2) with TRBJ2-1; the D gene is possibly TRBD1 (6 bases). V lost 2 bases to trimming and J lost 5 bases, with 10 bases between them. Germline CDR1 is LGHDT and CDR2 is YNNKEL (reference sequence). CDR3 length equals 14 residues. DNA of the CDR3: TGTGCCAGCAGCCAAAATGGGGGCGACAATGAGCAGTTCTTC. It is translated as CASSQNGGDNEQFF.

This clone has more than one count but fewer than ten. The chain joins TRBV5-6 to TRBJ1-5; 8 bases agree with TRBD1. The CDR3 sequence is 15 residues long. After removal of 2 bases from V and 5 bases from J, the junction contained 6 bases not matched to a gene. Germline V CDR1 and CDR2: SGHDT, YYEEEE. CDR3 nucleotides: TGTGCCAGCAGCTTACAAGCAGGGGGCGATCAGCCCCAGCATTTT. This codes for CASSLQAGGDQPQHF.

The CDR3 nucleotides read TGTGCCAGCAGTCCCCGGACTAGCGGGAGGGTAGGGACCTACGAGCAGTACTTC. This gives the protein CASSPRTSGRVGTYEQYF. The chain uses TRBV6-2 or TRBV6-3 and TRBJ2-7, with TRBD2 matching over 15 bases. This CDR3 has 18 residues. V lost 5 bases to trimming and J lost 2 bases; unmatched junction nucleotides: 10. Germline V gene sequence: CDR1 MNHEY, CDR2 SVGEGT.

The chain links TRBV11-2 to TRBJ2-1, with TRBD1 as a possible D gene (5 bases). Germline CDR1 SGHAT, CDR2 FQNNGV. Deletions cut 5 bases from V and 4 bases from J, with 12 bases between. This CDR3 has 14 amino acids. CDR3 amino acids: CASSPHPGYNEQFF. CDR3 DNA sequence: TGTGCCAGCAGCCCCCATCCAGGGTACAATGAGCAGTTCTTC.

This chain connects TRBV5-8 to TRBJ2-7, with 7 bases fitting TRBD1. V dropped 4 bases and J dropped 5; count of bases not matched to a gene: 12. Per germline, CDR1 SGHTS and CDR2 YDEGEE. CDR3 length equals 15 residues. The CDR3: CASSPRDRSLDEQYF. CDR3 nucleotide sequence: TGTGCCAGCAGCCCCCGGGACAGATCCCTCGACGAGCAGTACTTC.

This chain uses TRBV5-1 with TRBJ2-6; tentatively, D is TRBD2 (6 bases). CDR1 is SGHRS and CDR2 is YFSETQ in the germline V gene. This CDR3 has 18 amino acids. V lost 1 base, J lost 4 bases, and 18 bases lay in between. CDR3 protein: CASSLFSTSSAGANVLTF. As DNA, the CDR3 is TGCGCCAGCAGCTTGTTTAGTACTAGCTCAGCCGGGGCCAACGTCCTGACTTTC. Looking up the rest from reference TRBV5-1 and TRBJ2-6 gives the full variable domain: KAGVTQTPRYLIKTRGQQVTLSCSPISGHRSVSWYQQTPGQGLQFLFEYFSETQRNKGNFPGRFSGRQFSNSRSEMNVSTLELGDSALYLCASSLFSTSSAGANVLTFGAGSRLTVL.

The rearrangement uses TRBV3-1 (or the pseudogene TRBV3-2) and TRBJ2-7; D is unclear. The CDR3 runs to 14 residues. Between the trimmed V and J ends, which lost 0 bases and 2 bases, there was a span of 8 bases. Germline CDR1 and CDR2: LGHDT and YNNKEL (reference sequence). The DNA for the CDR3 is TGTGCCAGCAGCCAAGAGTACGGTCCCTACGAGCAGTACTTC. It codes for CASSQEYGPYEQYF.

The J gene is TRBJ2-3, the V gene TRBV29-1; 7 nucleotides line up with TRBD1. V was pared by 7 bases and J by 1 base, with 8 bases of the junction left unmatched. CDR3 length equals 14 residues. Germline assignment: CDR1 SQVTM and CDR2 ANQGSEA. The CDR3 DNA reads as TGCAGCGCCAGGGACAGAAGAGGCACAGATACGCAGTATTTT. This codes for CSARDRRGTDTQYF.

The V gene is TRBV12-3 or TRBV12-4, the J gene TRBJ2-3; no reliable D call. The CDR3 runs to 11 residues. V was cut by 6 bases and J by 2 bases, with 3 bases left in between. CDR3 DNA: TGTGCCAGCAGATACACAGATACGCAGTATTTT. It codes for CASRYTDTQYF.

This rearrangement joins TRBV28 to TRBJ1-2; no clear D gene. V was shortened by 2 bases and J by 3 bases, with 13 bases between the two germline ends. The CDR3 spans 15 residues. The V gene's germline CDR1 is MDHEN and CDR2 SYDVKM. The DNA for the CDR3 is TGTGCCAGCAGTTTAACCCAGGATTATTACTATGGCTACACCTTC. Amino acids: CASSLTQDYYYGYTF.

The chain carries TRBV10-3 and TRBJ2-1; 11 bases map to TRBD2. CDR1 is ENHRY, CDR2 SYGVKD, per germline. Trimming at V came to 3 bases and at J to 11 bases, leaving 18 bases not matched to a gene. The CDR3 covers 18 residues. CDR3 amino acids: CAISEYAGGIAGGPKQFF. The CDR3, as DNA: TGTGCCATCAGTGAATATGCAGGGGGTATAGCGGGAGGGCCGAAGCAGTTCTTC.

This chain joins TRBV27 and TRBJ1-1; maybe TRBD1 (6 bases). Germline CDR1 is MNHEY and CDR2 is SMNVEV (reference sequence). The V gene lost 5 bases and the J gene lost 7 bases, with 11 bases spanning the gap. There are 12 residues in the CDR3. In nucleotides, the CDR3 is TGTGCCAGCAGTAAGGACAGACGTGAAGCTTTCTTT. Protein sequence: CASSKDRREAFF.

The V gene is TRBV28, the J gene TRBJ2-5, with TRBD2 matching over 8 bases. This CDR3 is built from 16 residues. Trimming removed 4 bases from V and 1 base from J; junction bases left unmatched: 8. CDR1 and CDR2 from the germline V gene are MDHEN and SYDVKM. The CDR3 protein is CASSSPGGPSQETQYF. DNA of the CDR3: TGTGCCAGCAGTTCGCCGGGGGGGCCCTCCCAAGAGACCCAGTACTTC.

The chain couples TRBV2 to TRBJ2-3, with TRBD1 matching 7 bases. Per germline, CDR1 SNHLY and CDR2 FYNNEI. Losses at the gene ends were 6 bases for V and 6 bases for J; bases not matched to a gene: 6. The CDR3 covers 13 residues. The CDR3 reads CASRTGTDDTQYF. CDR3 in DNA: TGTGCCAGCAGGACAGGGACCGACGATACGCAGTATTTT.

The CDR3 DNA follows: TGTGCCAGCAGACAGAACACTGAAGCTTTCTTT. Amino acids: CASRQNTEAFF. The genes are TRBV11-2 and TRBJ1-1; D unresolved. The CDR3 is 11 residues long. The germline V gene has CDR1 SGHAT and CDR2 FQNNGV. V shed 6 bases and J shed 1 base, with 3 bases lying between them.

The CDR3 reads CASSPRGGTGELFF. The CDR3 bases are TGTGCCAGCAGTCCGCGGGGGGGGACCGGGGAGCTGTTTTTT. This chain links TRBV6-5 with TRBJ2-2; TRBD2 aligns across 9 bases. The length of the CDR3 is 14 residues. V was pared by 5 bases and J by 5 bases, with 3 bases of the junction left unmatched. Germline V lookup: CDR1 MNHEY, CDR2 SVGAGI.

This chain uses TRBV7-2 with TRBJ1-5; possibly TRBD1 for D (6 bases). Per the germline V gene, CDR1 is SGHTA and CDR2 is FQGNSA. V was clipped by 4 bases and J by 2 bases, with 9 bases between them. The CDR3 sequence is 14 residues long. CDR3 DNA: TGTGCCAGCAGCTCTCGACAGGGCAATCAGCCCCAGCATTTT. Encoded protein: CASSSRQGNQPQHF.

The CDR3 region has the DNA TGTGCCAGCTTCTCGGGGGGTTTGACTGAAGCTTTCTTT. Residues: CASFSGGLTEAFF. V is TRBV28 and J is TRBJ1-1; perhaps TRBD1 as D (5 bases). CDR1 and CDR2 (germline): MDHEN, SYDVKM. This CDR3 has 13 residues. Trimming took off 8 bases at V and 5 bases at J, with 15 bases between the two ends.

J is TRBJ2-2 and V is TRBV27, with 9 bases identical to TRBD1. Germline-derived CDR1 and CDR2 are MNHEY and SMNVEV (reference sequence). This CDR3 is 14 amino acids long. Trimming removed 9 bases from V and 4 bases from J; junction bases left unmatched: 6. The CDR3 bases are TGTGCCAGTAAACAGGGGGCAGGCACCGGGGAGCTGTTTTTT. This translates into CASKQGAGTGELFF.

V and J are TRBV19 and TRBJ2-7; TRBD1 agrees at 11 bases. CDR3 length: 15 residues. V lost 6 bases to trimming and J lost 3 bases; unmatched junction nucleotides: 7. The V gene's germline CDR1 is LNHDA and CDR2 SQIVND (reference sequence). The CDR3 loop reads CASSNSGTGGYEQYF. The CDR3 DNA is TGTGCCAGTAGCAACTCCGGGACAGGGGGCTACGAGCAGTACTTC.